This note documents a single TCR beta chain sequence. Its target is unknown. The sequenced fragment ends 3 residues before the CDR3 boundary, so the rest is inferred from the germline J gene. The source of the sample is a study of T cells in women clearing cervical HPV infection. The overall study: Control women cleared a single incident HPV16 infection within 12 months. Study-wide results and limits: CIN3+ cases had significantly higher TCR richness than controls; evenness did not differ.

The CDR3 sequence is 13 residues long. The germline V gene encodes CDR1 DFQATT and CDR2 SNEGSKA (reference sequence). The V end was cut by 3 bases, the J end by 5 bases, with 13 bases between. Profiled with immunoSEQ multiplex PCR; TCRdb holds only in-frame clones, not every one. The specimen's table records tens of thousands of clones. This receptor was obtained from a woman aged 18 to 75 with a cervical HPV16 infection that either progressed to CIN3+ or cleared (not recorded which). V and J are TRBV20-1 and TRBJ1-1, with unresolved D. The sequenced sample consisted of blood buffy coat. Partial CDR3 DNA: TGCAGTGCTAGGGGTGGGCTAAAGACTGAA. Translation gives CSARGGLKTE. The CDR3 reads in full as CSARGGLKTEAFF.